The rows below give T cell receptor beta chains drawn from one sample of a study of circulating and synovial CD4+ cells in juvenile arthritis. Clones were read by immunoSEQ multiplex PCR, and TCRdb kept only the in-frame ones, dropping some. Altogether around 32,000 clones are present, nearly 97% being singletons, with the ten largest covering less than 0.2%. The specimen sequenced was CD4+ T cells from blood. These receptors came from a human donor with juvenile idiopathic arthritis. CDR3s include the opening cysteine and the closing phenylalanine or tryptophan. The D gene is left open where the match is weak. Some rows have no size entry. The others give once, few or many, or a class for an expanded clone.

V: TRBV4-1; D: -; J: TRBJ1-6; size: -; CDR3: CASSPHSGGTDSSYNSPLHF; DNA: TGCGCCAGCAGCCCCCACTCTGGCGGGACTGATAGCTCCTATAATTCCCCCCTCCACTTT
V: TRBV5-1; D: -; J: TRBJ2-7; size: -; CDR3: CASTKIAAGNEQYF; DNA: TGCGCCAGCACCAAGATAGCCGCAGGGAACGAGCAGTACTTC
V: TRBV30; D: -; J: TRBJ2-3; size: -; CDR3: CAWSVPGQTSTDTQYF; DNA: TGTGCCTGGAGTGTACCTGGTCAGACTAGCACAGATACGCAGTATTTT
V: TRBV6-6; D: -; J: TRBJ1-2; size: -; CDR3: CASSYEAAYGYTF; DNA: TGTGCCAGCAGTTACGAGGCAGCCTATGGCTACACCTTC
V: TRBV7-9; D: -; J: TRBJ2-5; size: -; CDR3: CASSPRGARETQYF; DNA: TGTGCCAGCAGCCCACGGGGAGCGAGGGAGACCCAGTACTTC
V: TRBV15; D: TRBD2; J: TRBJ2-3; size: -; CDR3: CATSRDGTSGRYTQYF; DNA: TGTGCCACCAGCAGAGACGGGACTAGCGGGAGATATACGCAGTATTTT
V: TRBV2; D: TRBD2; J: TRBJ2-2; size: once; CDR3: CASSDGTSRAGELFF; DNA: TGTGCCAGCAGTGATGGGACTAGTAGGGCCGGGGAGCTGTTTTTT
V: TRBV7-2; D: -; J: TRBJ1-2; size: -; CDR3: CASSLTATLTYGYTF; DNA: TGTGCCAGCAGCTTAACAGCCACCCTAACCTATGGCTACACCTTC
V: TRBV7-6; D: TRBD2; J: TRBJ2-3; size: -; CDR3: CASSASTSGVFDTQYF; DNA: TGTGCCAGCAGCGCCTCGACTAGCGGGGTATTCGATACGCAGTATTTT
V: TRBV6-5; D: -; J: TRBJ1-2; size: -; CDR3: CASSEGRHGYTF; DNA: TGTGCCAGCAGTGAGGGCCGCCATGGCTACACCTTC
V: TRBV9; D: TRBD2; J: TRBJ2-1; size: -; CDR3: CASSVGTSLNEQFF; DNA: TGTGCCAGCAGCGTAGGGACTAGCTTAAATGAGCAGTTCTTC
V: TRBV2; D: -; J: TRBJ1-4; size: -; CDR3: CASSEGRGREKLFF; DNA: TGTGCCAGCAGTGAGGGCAGGGGAAGGGAAAAACTGTTTTTT
V: TRBV6-1; D: -; J: TRBJ1-1; size: -; CDR3: CASSEAGPGEAFF; DNA: TGTGCCAGCAGTGAAGCGGGCCCCGGCGAAGCTTTCTTT
V: TRBV6-5; D: -; J: TRBJ1-2; size: once; CDR3: CASSYGGGYGYTF; DNA: TGTGCCAGCAGTTACGGGGGGGGGTATGGCTACACCTTC
V: TRBV7-9; D: -; J: TRBJ1-4; size: -; CDR3: CASSLSRLDEKLFF; DNA: TGTGCCAGCAGCTTAAGCAGGTTGGATGAAAAACTGTTTTTT
V: TRBV5-1; D: TRBD2; J: TRBJ2-1; size: -; CDR3: CASSYGTSGTYNEQFF; DNA: TGCGCCAGCAGCTACGGGACTAGCGGGACTTACAATGAGCAGTTCTTC
V: TRBV7-2; D: -; J: TRBJ2-2; size: -; CDR3: CASSLADTGELFF; DNA: TGTGCCAGCAGCTTGGCGGACACCGGGGAGCTGTTTTTT
V: TRBV10-3; D: TRBD2; J: TRBJ2-5; size: -; CDR3: CAISEGAGEETQYF; DNA: TGTGCCATCAGTGAAGGGGCGGGGGAAGAGACCCAGTACTTC
V: TRBV30; D: TRBD1; J: TRBJ1-1; size: -; CDR3: CAWSPQGARWDTEAFF; DNA: TGTGCCTGGAGCCCCCAGGGGGCGAGGTGGGACACTGAAGCTTTCTTT
V: TRBV18; D: -; J: TRBJ1-1; size: -; CDR3: CASSLATGWVMNTEAFF; DNA: TGTGCCAGCTCATTGGCAACAGGGTGGGTTATGAACACTGAAGCTTTCTTT
V: TRBV4-2; D: -; J: TRBJ1-1; size: -; CDR3: CASSQEWPQMNTEAFF; DNA: TGTGCCAGCAGCCAAGAATGGCCACAAATGAACACTGAAGCTTTCTTT
V: TRBV6-4; D: TRBD2; J: TRBJ2-5; size: -; CDR3: CASPDGGSGGGETQYF; DNA: TGTGCCAGCCCCGACGGGGGTAGCGGGGGTGGGGAGACCCAGTACTTC
V: TRBV5-1; D: TRBD1; J: TRBJ1-5; size: -; CDR3: CAIPGDRWDRGKNQPQHF; DNA: TGCGCCATCCCCGGGGACCGATGGGACAGGGGAAAAAATCAGCCCCAGCATTTT
V: TRBV9; D: -; J: TRBJ2-5; size: -; CDR3: CASSFPGEREQYF; DNA: TGTGCCAGCAGCTTCCCGGGAGAGAGGGAGCAGTACTTC
V: TRBV18; D: -; J: TRBJ1-4; size: -; CDR3: CASSPGAVHEKLFF; DNA: TGTGCCAGCTCACCAGGGGCCGTACATGAAAAACTGTTTTTT
V: TRBV10-1; D: -; J: TRBJ2-3; size: -; CDR3: CASSAISTDTQYF; DNA: TGCGCCAGCAGTGCCATTAGCACAGATACGCAGTATTTT
V: TRBV12-5; D: -; J: TRBJ1-1; size: -; CDR3: CASGLAPWGGDGFMNTEAFF; DNA: TGTGCTAGTGGTTTGGCGCCTTGGGGGGGGGATGGCTTCATGAACACTGAAGCTTTCTTT
V: TRBV19; D: -; J: TRBJ2-4; size: -; CDR3: CASSPTSAKNIQYF; DNA: TGTGCCAGTAGTCCCACTTCGGCCAAAAACATTCAGTACTTC
V: TRBV28; D: TRBD1; J: TRBJ1-1; size: -; CDR3: CASSRDRGNAEAFF; DNA: TGTGCCAGCAGCAGAGACAGGGGAAATGCTGAAGCTTTCTTT
V: TRBV7-2; D: TRBD2; J: TRBJ2-3; size: once; CDR3: CASSPRWGGAPGGDTQYF; DNA: TGTGCCAGCAGCCCCCGGTGGGGAGGGGCCCCAGGAGGAGATACGCAGTATTTT
V: TRBV6-5; D: -; J: TRBJ2-1; size: -; CDR3: CASSQGRRTFF; DNA: TGTGCCAGCAGTCAGGGCCGCCGGACCTTCTTC
V: TRBV6-1; D: -; J: TRBJ1-2; size: -; CDR3: CASSERQGYTF; DNA: TGTGCCAGCAGTGAAAGACAGGGCTACACCTTC